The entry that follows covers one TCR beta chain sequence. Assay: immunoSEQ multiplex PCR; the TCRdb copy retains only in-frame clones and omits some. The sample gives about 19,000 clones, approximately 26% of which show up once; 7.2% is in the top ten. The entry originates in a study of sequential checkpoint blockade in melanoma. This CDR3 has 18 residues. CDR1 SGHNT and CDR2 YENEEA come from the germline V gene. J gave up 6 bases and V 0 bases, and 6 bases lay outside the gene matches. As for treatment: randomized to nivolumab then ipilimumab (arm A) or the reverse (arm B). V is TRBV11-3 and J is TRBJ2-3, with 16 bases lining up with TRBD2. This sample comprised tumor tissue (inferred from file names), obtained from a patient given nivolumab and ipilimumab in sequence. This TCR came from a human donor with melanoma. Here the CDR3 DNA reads TGTGCCAGCAGCTTAGACGGGACTAGCGGGGGGGCGTCGGATACGCAGTATTTT. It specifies CASSLDGTSGGASDTQYF.